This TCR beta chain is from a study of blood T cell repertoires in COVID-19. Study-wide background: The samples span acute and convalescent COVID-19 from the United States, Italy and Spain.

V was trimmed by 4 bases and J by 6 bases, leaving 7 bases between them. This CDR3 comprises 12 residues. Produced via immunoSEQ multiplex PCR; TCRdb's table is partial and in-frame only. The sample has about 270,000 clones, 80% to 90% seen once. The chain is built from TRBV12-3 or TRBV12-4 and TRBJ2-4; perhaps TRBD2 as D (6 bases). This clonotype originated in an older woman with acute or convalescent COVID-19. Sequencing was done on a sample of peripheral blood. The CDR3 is CASSSGGNIQYF. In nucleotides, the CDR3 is TGTGCCAGCAGTTCCGGGGGAAACATTCAGTACTTC.